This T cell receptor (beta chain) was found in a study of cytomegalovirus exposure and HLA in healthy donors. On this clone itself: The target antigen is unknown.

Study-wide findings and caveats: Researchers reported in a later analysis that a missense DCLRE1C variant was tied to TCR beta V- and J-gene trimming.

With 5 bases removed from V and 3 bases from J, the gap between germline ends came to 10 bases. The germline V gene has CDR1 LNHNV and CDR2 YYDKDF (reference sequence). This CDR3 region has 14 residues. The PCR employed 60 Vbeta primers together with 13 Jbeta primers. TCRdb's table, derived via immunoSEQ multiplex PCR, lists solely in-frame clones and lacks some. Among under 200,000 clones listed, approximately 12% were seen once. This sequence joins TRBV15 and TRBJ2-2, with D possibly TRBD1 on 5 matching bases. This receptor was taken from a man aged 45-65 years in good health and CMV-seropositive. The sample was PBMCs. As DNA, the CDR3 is TGTGCCACCAGCTTTGACAGACACACCGGGGAGCTGTTTTTT. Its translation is CATSFDRHTGELFF. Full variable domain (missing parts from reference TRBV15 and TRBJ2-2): DAMVIQNPRYQVTQFGKPVTLSCSQTLNHNVMYWYQQKSSQAPKLLFHYYDKDFNNEADTPDNFQSRRPNTSFCFLDIRSPGLGDTAMYLCATSFDRHTGELFFGEGSRLTVL.